These 17 T cell receptor beta chains were sequenced from one sample in a study of blood T cell repertoires in COVID-19. Clones were sequenced by immunoSEQ multiplex PCR, and TCRdb holds only the in-frame ones, with some missing. In the table there are 95,000 to 150,000 clones, roughly 90% of which are singletons. The material sequenced was peripheral blood. The origin of the receptors is an elderly woman with acute or convalescent COVID-19.

J is TRBJ1-3 and V is TRBV5-5; D is uncertain. This CDR3 has 15 residues. V lost 5 bases to trimming and J lost 0 bases, with 12 bases between them. Germline assignment: CDR1 SGHKS and CDR2 YYEKEE (reference sequence). The CDR3 here is CASRTQRSSGNTIYF. The CDR3 nucleotides read TGTGCCAGCAGAACCCAAAGGAGCTCTGGAAACACCATATATTTT. Drawing the rest from reference TRBV5-5 and TRBJ1-3, the complete variable domain is DAGVTQSPTHLIKTRGQQVTLRCSPISGHKSVSWYQQVLGQGPQFIFQYYEKEERGRGNFPDRFSARQFPNYSSELNVNALLLGDSALYLCASRTQRSSGNTIYFGEGSWLTVV.

This clone showed up just once. The CDR3 sequence: CASSFAGLAGEYEQFF. The CDR3 coding sequence is TGCGCCAGCAGCTTCGCGGGACTAGCGGGAGAGTATGAGCAGTTCTTC. The chain combines TRBV5-1 with TRBJ2-1; TRBD2 matches at 14 bases. Germline V lookup: CDR1 SGHRS, CDR2 YFSETQ. CDR3 size: 16 residues. Trimming cost V 2 bases and J 8 bases; bases outside gene matches: 6.

CDR3 sequence: CASRWGQSNQPQHF. The CDR3 DNA reads as TGTGCCAGCAGGTGGGGACAGAGCAATCAGCCCCAGCATTTT. The chain uses TRBV28 and TRBJ1-5; 7 nucleotides agree with TRBD1. The CDR3 consists of 14 residues. Germline assignment: CDR1 MDHEN and CDR2 SYDVKM. J lost 1 base, V lost 6 bases, and 3 bases had no gene match. Looking up the rest from reference TRBV28 and TRBJ1-5 gives the full variable domain: DVKVTQSSRYLVKRTGEKVFLECVQDMDHENMFWYRQDPGLGLRLIYFSYDVKMKEKGDIPEGYSVSREKKERFSLILESASTNQTSMYLCASRWGQSNQPQHFGDGTRLSIL.

The CDR3 sequence: CASRKRQTYEQYF. In DNA form, the CDR3 reads TGTGCCAGTAGGAAGCGGCAAACCTACGAGCAGTACTTC. The chain joins TRBV19 to TRBJ2-7; tentative D call: TRBD2 (5 bases). The CDR3 loop spans 13 amino acids. Germline-derived CDR1 and CDR2 are LNHDA and SQIVND (reference sequence). With 6 bases removed from V and 2 bases from J, the gap between germline ends came to 11 bases.

The chain is built from TRBV3-1 (or the pseudogene TRBV3-2) and TRBJ2-1; TRBD2 agrees at 7 bases. The CDR3 has 13 amino acids. V shed 4 bases, J shed 12 bases, and the junction held 9 bases outside the gene matches. Per the germline V gene, CDR1 is LGHDT and CDR2 is YNNKEL (reference sequence). CDR3 in DNA: TGTGCCAGCAGCCCTGATTTAGGCGGGGGGCAGTTCTTC. Its protein is CASSPDLGGGQFF.

The chain uses TRBV4-1 and TRBJ2-3; no reliable D call. V lost 3 bases and J lost 1, with 11 bases in between. The CDR3 has 15 residues. CDR1 MGHRA and CDR2 YSYEKL come from the germline V gene. The CDR3 coding sequence is TGCGCCAGCAGCCATAATCCGTCCGGCACAGATACGCAGTATTTT. This encodes CASSHNPSGTDTQYF.

The CDR3 is CASSSGQGRTYGYTF. The CDR3 nucleotides read TGTGCCAGCAGTTCCGGACAGGGTCGGACTTATGGCTACACCTTC. V gene TRBV28 combines with J gene TRBJ1-2, with 8 positions matching TRBD1. Trimming cost V 4 bases and J 5 bases; bases outside gene matches: 9. The CDR3 sequence is 15 residues long. Looked up from germline, CDR1 is MDHEN and CDR2 is SYDVKM.

Only one count was recorded for this clone. The chain is built from TRBV5-4 and TRBJ2-7; 13 bases map to TRBD2. The trim removed 4 bases at V and 9 bases at J, leaving 10 bases unmatched. The germline gives CDR1 SGHNT, CDR2 YYREEE (reference sequence). The CDR3 is 15 amino acids. The CDR3 region is CASSTPRTSGGRQYF. The CDR3 DNA reads as TGTGCCAGCAGCACCCCCCGGACTAGCGGGGGCAGGCAGTACTTC.

V usage is TRBV7-8 and J usage is TRBJ1-5; no clear D gene. This CDR3 is built from 13 residues. Trimming took 5 bases from V and 8 from J, leaving 13 bases between them. From germline, CDR1 is SGHVS and CDR2 FQNEAQ. CDR3 sequence: CASSPHPEEPQHF. In DNA, the CDR3 is TGTGCCAGCAGCCCCCACCCGGAGGAGCCCCAGCATTTT.

The CDR3 loop reads CASSVDINYGYTF. CDR3 sequence (DNA): TGTGCCAGCAGCGTAGACATTAACTATGGCTACACCTTC. This chain links TRBV9 with TRBJ1-2; D is unclear. With 0 bases removed from V and 1 base from J, the gap between germline ends came to 4 bases. Germline V gene data show CDR1 as SGDLS and CDR2 as YYNGEE. The CDR3 runs 13 residues.

The chain employs TRBV4-2 and TRBJ1-2; a weak D match, TRBD1 (6 bases). V shed 3 bases and J shed 0 bases, with 14 bases lying between them. The CDR3 sequence is 16 residues long. CDR1 is LGHNA, CDR2 YNFKEQ, per germline. In DNA, the CDR3 is TGTGCCAGCAGCCACGGGGGGAGGGGGGCTAACTATGGCTACACCTTC. This gives the protein CASSHGGRGANYGYTF.

The chain has TRBV10-3 and TRBJ2-3; TRBD2 might be the D (6 bases). Looked up from germline, CDR1 is ENHRY and CDR2 is SYGVKD. The CDR3 has 14 residues. The V and J ends lost 10 bases and 1 base respectively, with 15 bases between them. DNA of the CDR3: TGTGCCAGCCAGCTGTCTAGCGGCACAGATACGCAGTATTTT. This encodes CASQLSSGTDTQYF.

The V call is TRBV28, the J call TRBJ2-1, with TRBD2 matching 7 bases. CDR3 length equals 14 residues. With 6 bases clipped from V and 5 bases from J, the junction kept 7 bases outside the gene matches. CDR1 is MDHEN, CDR2 SYDVKM, per germline. CDR3 region: CASSRDYSDNEQFF. The CDR3 region has the DNA TGTGCCAGCAGCCGGGACTACAGTGACAATGAGCAGTTCTTC.

The chain carries TRBV19 and TRBJ1-1; 7 nucleotides align to TRBD1. Per the germline V gene, CDR1 is LNHDA and CDR2 is SQIVND (reference sequence). There are 14 residues in the CDR3. The J segment lost 0 bases and the V segment lost 6 bases, leaving 4 bases of the junction unmatched. The CDR3 nucleotides read TGTGCCAGTAGGCAAACAGGGGTGAACACTGAAGCTTTCTTT. It yields the protein CASRQTGVNTEAFF.

The V call is TRBV28, the J call TRBJ1-2, with D hard to call. Germline loops: CDR1 MDHEN, CDR2 SYDVKM. The CDR3 totals 12 residues. Trimming left V 4 bases short and J 4 bases short, with 7 bases between. CDR3 sequence: CASSSAVYGYTF. As DNA, the CDR3 is TGTGCCAGCAGTTCCGCAGTCTATGGCTACACCTTC.

The rearrangement links TRBV28 to TRBJ1-1; D call uncertain. With 5 bases removed from V and 11 bases from J, the gap between germline ends came to 18 bases. CDR1 and CDR2 from the germline V gene are MDHEN and SYDVKM. There are 13 residues in the CDR3. The CDR3 DNA reads as TGTGCCAGCAGTACCAGTGGTACACGGGAGGCTTTCTTT. The encoded protein is CASSTSGTREAFF.

CDR3 residues: CASSLGQVGTDTQYF. In DNA form, the CDR3 reads TGCGCCAGCAGCTTGGGGCAGGTGGGCACAGATACGCAGTATTTT. The chain couples TRBV5-1 to TRBJ2-3, with unresolved D. The CDR3 extends over 15 amino acids. The germline V gene has CDR1 SGHRS and CDR2 YFSETQ. V was trimmed by 0 bases and J by 1 base, leaving 9 bases between them.